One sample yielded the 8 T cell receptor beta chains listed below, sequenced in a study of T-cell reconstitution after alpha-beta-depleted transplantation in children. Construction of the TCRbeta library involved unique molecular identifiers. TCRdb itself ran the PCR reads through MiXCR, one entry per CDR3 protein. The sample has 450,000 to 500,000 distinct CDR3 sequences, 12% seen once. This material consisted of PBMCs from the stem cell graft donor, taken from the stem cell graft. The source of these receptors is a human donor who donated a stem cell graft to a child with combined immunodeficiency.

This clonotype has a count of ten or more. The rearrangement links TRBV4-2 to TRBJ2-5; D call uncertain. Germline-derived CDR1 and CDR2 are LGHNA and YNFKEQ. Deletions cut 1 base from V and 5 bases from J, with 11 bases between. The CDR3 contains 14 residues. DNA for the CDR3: TGTGCCAGCAGCCAAGGAACTCTTTTGGAGACCCAGTACTTC. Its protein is CASSQGTLLETQYF.

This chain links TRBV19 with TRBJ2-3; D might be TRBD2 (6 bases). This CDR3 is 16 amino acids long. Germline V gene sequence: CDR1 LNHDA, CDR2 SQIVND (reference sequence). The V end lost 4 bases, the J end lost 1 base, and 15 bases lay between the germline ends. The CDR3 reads CASSTWTTLGTDTQYF. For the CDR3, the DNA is TGTGCCAGTAGTACCTGGACTACTTTAGGCACAGATACGCAGTATTTT.

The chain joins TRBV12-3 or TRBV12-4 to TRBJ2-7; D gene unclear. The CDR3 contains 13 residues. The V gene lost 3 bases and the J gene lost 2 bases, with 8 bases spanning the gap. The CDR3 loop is CASSLTNPYEQYF. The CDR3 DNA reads TGTGCCAGCAGTTTGACAAATCCCTACGAGCAGTACTTC.

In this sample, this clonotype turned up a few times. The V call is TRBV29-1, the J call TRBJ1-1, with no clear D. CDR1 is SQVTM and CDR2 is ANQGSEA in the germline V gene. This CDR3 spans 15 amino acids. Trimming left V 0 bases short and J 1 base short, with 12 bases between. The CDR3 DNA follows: TGCAGCGTTGAAGATCCCACACGCGGGAACACTGAAGCTTTCTTT. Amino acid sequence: CSVEDPTRGNTEAFF.

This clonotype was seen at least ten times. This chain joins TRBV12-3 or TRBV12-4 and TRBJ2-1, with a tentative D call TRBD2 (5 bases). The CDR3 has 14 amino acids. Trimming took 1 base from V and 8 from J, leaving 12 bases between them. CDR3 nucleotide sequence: TGTGCCAGCAGTTTAGGGCTACCAGCGGATGAGCAGTTCTTC. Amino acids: CASSLGLPADEQFF.

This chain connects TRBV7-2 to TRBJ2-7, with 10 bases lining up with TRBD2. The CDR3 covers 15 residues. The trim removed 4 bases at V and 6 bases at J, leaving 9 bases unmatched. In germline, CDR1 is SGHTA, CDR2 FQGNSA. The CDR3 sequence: CASSWGLASVGEQYF. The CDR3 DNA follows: TGTGCCAGCAGCTGGGGACTAGCGAGCGTCGGCGAGCAGTACTTC.

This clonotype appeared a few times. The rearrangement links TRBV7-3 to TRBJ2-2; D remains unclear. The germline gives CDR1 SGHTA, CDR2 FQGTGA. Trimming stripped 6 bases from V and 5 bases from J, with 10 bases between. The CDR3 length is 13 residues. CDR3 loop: CASSFQETGELFF. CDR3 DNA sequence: TGTGCCAGCAGTTTTCAGGAGACCGGGGAGCTGTTTTTT. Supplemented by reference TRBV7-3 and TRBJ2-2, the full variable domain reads GAGVSQTPSNKVTEKGKYVELRCDPISGHTALYWYRQSLGQGPEFLIYFQGTGAADDSGLPNDRFFAVRPEGSVSTLKIQRTERGDSAVYLCASSFQETGELFFGEGSRLTVL.

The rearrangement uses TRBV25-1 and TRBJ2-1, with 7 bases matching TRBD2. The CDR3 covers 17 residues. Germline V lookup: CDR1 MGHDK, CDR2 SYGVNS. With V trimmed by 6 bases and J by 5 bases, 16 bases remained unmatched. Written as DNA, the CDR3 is TGTGCCAGCAGCCTCACCCCTAGCGGCCCAAATCACAATGAGCAGTTCTTC. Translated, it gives CASSLTPSGPNHNEQFF.